The 5 T cell receptor beta chains presented below share a single source sample, sequenced in a study of shared clonotypes between healthy human individuals. Some clones are missing from TCRdb's copy, which holds only in-frame ones; the method was immunoSEQ multiplex PCR. The table has about 1.5 million clones, more than 95% seen once. The specimen was naive CD4+ T cells sorted from blood. The subset: CD45RA+ positively selected. These receptors all come from a man younger than 40 in good health.

The rearrangement uses TRBV10-2 and TRBJ2-1, with D possibly being TRBD2 (6 bases). The CDR3 length is 14 residues. Looked up from germline, CDR1 is WSHSY and CDR2 is SAAADI. V lost 8 bases, J lost 8 bases, and 19 bases lay in between. This CDR3 is CASGPPGVMDEQFF. The DNA of the CDR3 is TGCGCCAGCGGGCCACCGGGAGTAATGGATGAGCAGTTCTTC.

The rearrangement uses TRBV7-7 and TRBJ2-3, with D perhaps matching TRBD2 (6 bases). The CDR3 is 14 amino acids. Germline CDR1 reads SSHAT; CDR2 reads FNYEAQ (reference sequence). V lost 5 bases and J lost 4, with 13 bases in between. The CDR3 DNA follows: TGTGCCAGCAGCCCCGGGACTTCAGCAGATACGCAGTATTTT. Translated: CASSPGTSADTQYF.

This chain connects TRBV10-3 to TRBJ2-7, with D possibly matching TRBD2 (5 bases). The CDR3 length is 15 residues. With 4 bases removed from V and 0 bases from J, the gap between germline ends came to 13 bases. Germline V lookup: CDR1 ENHRY, CDR2 SYGVKD. The CDR3 nucleotides are TGTGCCATCAGTGCTCGGGGTTTGAGCTCCTACGAGCAGTACTTC. This codes for CAISARGLSSYEQYF.

The chain uses TRBV9 and TRBJ2-7; D remains ambiguous. Germline values: CDR1 SGDLS, CDR2 YYNGEE. The CDR3 consists of 13 residues. V shed 3 bases and J shed 6 bases, with 13 bases lying between them. DNA for the CDR3: TGTGCCAGCAGCGCCCGCATGGGCTCCGAGCAGTACTTC. Residues: CASSARMGSEQYF.

Turning to this clone: Other nucleotide sequences from this sample produce the same CDR3. The gene calls are TRBV18 and TRBJ2-1, with D possibly matching TRBD1 (5 bases). Germline V gene lookup returns CDR1 KGHSH and CDR2 LQKENI. The V end was cut by 3 bases, the J end by 2 bases, with 11 bases between. This CDR3 contains 15 residues. The CDR3 region is CASSPSQGPYNEQFF. The CDR3 bases are TGTGCCAGCTCACCTTCGCAGGGCCCCTACAATGAGCAGTTCTTC.